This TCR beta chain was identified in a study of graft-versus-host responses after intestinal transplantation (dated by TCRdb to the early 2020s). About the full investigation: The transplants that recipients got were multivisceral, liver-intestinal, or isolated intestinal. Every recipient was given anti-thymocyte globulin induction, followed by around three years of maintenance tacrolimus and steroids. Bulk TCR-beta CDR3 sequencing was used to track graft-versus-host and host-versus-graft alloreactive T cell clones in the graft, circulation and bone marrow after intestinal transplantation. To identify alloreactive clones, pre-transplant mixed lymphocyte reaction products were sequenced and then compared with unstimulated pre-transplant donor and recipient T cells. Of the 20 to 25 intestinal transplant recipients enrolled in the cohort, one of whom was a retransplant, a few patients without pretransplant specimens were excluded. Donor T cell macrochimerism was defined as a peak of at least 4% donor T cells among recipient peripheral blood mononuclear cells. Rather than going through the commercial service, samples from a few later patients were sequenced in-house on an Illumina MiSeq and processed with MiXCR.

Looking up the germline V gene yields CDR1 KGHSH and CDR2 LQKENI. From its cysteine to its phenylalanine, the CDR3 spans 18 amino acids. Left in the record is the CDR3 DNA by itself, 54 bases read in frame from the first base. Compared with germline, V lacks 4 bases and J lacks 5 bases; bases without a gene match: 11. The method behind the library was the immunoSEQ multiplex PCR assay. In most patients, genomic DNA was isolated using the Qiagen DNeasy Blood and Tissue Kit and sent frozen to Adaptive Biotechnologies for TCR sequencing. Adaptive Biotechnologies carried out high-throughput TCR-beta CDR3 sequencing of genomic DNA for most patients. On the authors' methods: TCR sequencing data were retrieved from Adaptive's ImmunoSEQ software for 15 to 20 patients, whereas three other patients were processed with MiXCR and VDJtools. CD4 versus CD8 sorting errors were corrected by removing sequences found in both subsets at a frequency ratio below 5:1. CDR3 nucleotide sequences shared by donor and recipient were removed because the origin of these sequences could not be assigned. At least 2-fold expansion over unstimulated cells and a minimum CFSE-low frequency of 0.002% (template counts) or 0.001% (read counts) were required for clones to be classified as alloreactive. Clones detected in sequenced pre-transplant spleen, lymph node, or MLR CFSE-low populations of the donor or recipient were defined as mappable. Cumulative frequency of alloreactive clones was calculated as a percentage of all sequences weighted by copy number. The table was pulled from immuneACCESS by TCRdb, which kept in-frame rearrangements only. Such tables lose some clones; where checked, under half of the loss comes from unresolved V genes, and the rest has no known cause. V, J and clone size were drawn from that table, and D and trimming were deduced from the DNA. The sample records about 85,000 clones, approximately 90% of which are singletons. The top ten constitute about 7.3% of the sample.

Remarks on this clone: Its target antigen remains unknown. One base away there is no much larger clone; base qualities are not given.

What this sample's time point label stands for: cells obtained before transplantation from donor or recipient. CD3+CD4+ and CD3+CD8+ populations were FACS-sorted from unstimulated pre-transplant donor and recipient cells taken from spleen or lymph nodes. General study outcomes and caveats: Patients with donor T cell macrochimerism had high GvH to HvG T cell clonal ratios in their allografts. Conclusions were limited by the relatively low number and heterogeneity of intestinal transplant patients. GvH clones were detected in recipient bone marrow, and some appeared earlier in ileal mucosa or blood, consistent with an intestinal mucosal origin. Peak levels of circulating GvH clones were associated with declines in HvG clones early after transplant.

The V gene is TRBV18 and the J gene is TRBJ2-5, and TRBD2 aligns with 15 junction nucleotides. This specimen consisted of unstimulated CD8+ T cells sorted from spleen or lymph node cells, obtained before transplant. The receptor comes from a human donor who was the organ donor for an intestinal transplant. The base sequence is TGTGCCAGCTCACTGATCGGACTAGCGGGGGGGCCGCTGGAGACCCAGTACTTC. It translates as CASSLIGLAGGPLETQYF. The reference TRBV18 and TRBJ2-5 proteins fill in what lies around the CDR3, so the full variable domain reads NAGVMQNPRHLVRRRGQEARLRCSPMKGHSHVYWYRQLPEEGLKFMVYLQKENIIDESGMPKERFSAEFPKEGPSILRIQQVVRGDSAAYFCASSLIGLAGGPLETQYFGPGTRLLVL.